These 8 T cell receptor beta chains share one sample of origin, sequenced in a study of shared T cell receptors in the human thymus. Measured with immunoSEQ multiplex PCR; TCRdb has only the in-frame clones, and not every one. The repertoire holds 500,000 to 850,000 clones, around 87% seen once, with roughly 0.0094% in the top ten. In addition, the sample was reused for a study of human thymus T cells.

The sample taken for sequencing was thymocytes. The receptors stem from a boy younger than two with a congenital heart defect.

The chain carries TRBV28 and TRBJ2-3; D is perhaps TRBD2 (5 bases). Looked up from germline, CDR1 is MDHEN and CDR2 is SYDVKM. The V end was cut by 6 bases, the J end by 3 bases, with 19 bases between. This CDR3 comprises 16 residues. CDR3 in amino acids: CASSLMGRRWTDTQYF. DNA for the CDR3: TGTGCCAGCAGCCTCATGGGGAGAAGATGGACAGATACGCAGTATTTT.

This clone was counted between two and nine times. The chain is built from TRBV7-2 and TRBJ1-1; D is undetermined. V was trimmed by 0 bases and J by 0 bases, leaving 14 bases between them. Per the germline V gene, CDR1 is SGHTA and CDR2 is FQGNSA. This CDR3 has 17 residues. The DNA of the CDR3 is TGTGCCAGCAGCTTAGCAGGCCAGGCCCCCATGAACACTGAAGCTTTCTTT. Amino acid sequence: CASSLAGQAPMNTEAFF. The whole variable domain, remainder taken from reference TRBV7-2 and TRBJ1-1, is GAGVSQSPSNKVTEKGKDVELRCDPISGHTALYWYRQSLGQGLEFLIYFQGNSAPDKSGLPSDRFSAERTGGSVSTLTIQRTQQEDSAVYLCASSLAGQAPMNTEAFFGQGTRLTVV.

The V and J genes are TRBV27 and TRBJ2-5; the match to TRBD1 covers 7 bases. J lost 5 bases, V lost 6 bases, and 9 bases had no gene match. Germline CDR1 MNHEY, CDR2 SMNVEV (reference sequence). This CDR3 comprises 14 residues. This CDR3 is CASRARGSRETQYF. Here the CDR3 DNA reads TGTGCCAGCAGGGCCAGGGGGAGCCGGGAGACCCAGTACTTC.

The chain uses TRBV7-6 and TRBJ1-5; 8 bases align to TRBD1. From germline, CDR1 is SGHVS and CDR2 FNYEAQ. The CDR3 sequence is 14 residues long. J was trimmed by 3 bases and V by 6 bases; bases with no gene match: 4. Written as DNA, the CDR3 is TGTGCCAGCAGTCCGGGACAGGCCAATCAGCCCCAGCATTTT. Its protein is CASSPGQANQPQHF. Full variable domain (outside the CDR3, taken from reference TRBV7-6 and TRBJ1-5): GAGVSQSPRYKVTKRGQDVALRCDPISGHVSLYWYRQALGQGPEFLTYFNYEAQQDKSGLPNDRFSAERPEGSISTLTIQRTEQRDSAMYRCASSPGQANQPQHFGDGTRLSIL.

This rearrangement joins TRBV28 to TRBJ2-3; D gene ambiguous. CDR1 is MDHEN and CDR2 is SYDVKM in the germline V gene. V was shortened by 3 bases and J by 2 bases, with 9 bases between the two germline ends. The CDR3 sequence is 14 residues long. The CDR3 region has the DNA TGTGCCAGCAGTTTGCGAGAGAACACAGATACGCAGTATTTT. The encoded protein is CASSLRENTDTQYF.

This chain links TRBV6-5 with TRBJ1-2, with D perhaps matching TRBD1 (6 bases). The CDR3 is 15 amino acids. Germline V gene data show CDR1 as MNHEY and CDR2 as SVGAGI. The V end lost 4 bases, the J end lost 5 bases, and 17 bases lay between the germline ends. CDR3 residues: CASSLLAEGEYGYTF. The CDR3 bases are TGTGCCAGCAGTTTACTAGCGGAGGGGGAATATGGCTACACCTTC.

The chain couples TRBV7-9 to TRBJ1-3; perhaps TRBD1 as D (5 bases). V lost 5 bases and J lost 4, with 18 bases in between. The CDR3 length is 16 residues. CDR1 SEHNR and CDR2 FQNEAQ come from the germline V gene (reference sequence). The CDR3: CASSLGTSLGGNTIYF. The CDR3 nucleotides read TGTGCCAGCAGCCTTGGGACTTCCCTGGGAGGAAACACCATATATTTT.

CDR3 bases: TGTGCCAGCAGCACCTTATCGGGGTACGAGCAGTACTTC. It specifies CASSTLSGYEQYF. This chain joins TRBV7-2 and TRBJ2-7; maybe TRBD2 (5 bases). The V end lost 5 bases, the J end lost 4 bases, and 12 bases lay between the germline ends. Germline V gives CDR1 SGHTA, CDR2 FQGNSA. The CDR3 is made up of 13 amino acids.